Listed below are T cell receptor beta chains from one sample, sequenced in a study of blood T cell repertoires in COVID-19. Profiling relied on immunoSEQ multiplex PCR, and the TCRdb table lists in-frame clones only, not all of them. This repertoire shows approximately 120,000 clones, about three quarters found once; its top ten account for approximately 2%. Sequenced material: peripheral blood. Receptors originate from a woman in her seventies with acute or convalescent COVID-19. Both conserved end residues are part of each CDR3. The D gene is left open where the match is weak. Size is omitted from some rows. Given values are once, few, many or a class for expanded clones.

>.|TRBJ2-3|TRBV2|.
CASSESPDTQYF
TGTGCCAGCAGTGAGTCTCCAGATACGCAGTATTTT
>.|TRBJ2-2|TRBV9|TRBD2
CASSARLAARTGELFF
TGTGCCAGCAGCGCCAGACTAGCCGCGAGGACCGGGGAGCTGTTTTTT
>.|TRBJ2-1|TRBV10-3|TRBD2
CASGTSGYNEQFF
TGTGCCAGCGGGACTAGCGGTTACAATGAGCAGTTCTTC
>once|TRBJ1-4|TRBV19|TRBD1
CASSDYRGLTNEKLFF
TGTGCCAGTAGTGACTACAGGGGGCTCACTAATGAAAAACTGTTTTTT
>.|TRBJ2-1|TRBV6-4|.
CASSEGHTYNEQFF
TGTGCCAGCAGCGAGGGACATACCTACAATGAGCAGTTCTTC
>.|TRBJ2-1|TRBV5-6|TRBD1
CASSLTGQGVNEQFF
TGTGCCAGCAGCTTAACGGGACAGGGGGTCAATGAGCAGTTCTTC
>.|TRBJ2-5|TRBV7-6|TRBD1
CASSLAVQTGKETQYF
TGTGCCAGCAGCTTAGCAGTCCAGACAGGGAAAGAGACCCAGTACTTC
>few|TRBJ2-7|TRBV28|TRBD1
CATGTAYEQYF
TGTGCCACCGGGACAGCCTACGAGCAGTACTTC
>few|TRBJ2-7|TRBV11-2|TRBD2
CASTQPVAGADEQYF
TGTGCCAGCACCCAGCCCGTAGCGGGAGCGGACGAGCAGTACTTC
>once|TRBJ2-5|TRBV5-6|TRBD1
CASSFGTAVGETQYF
TGTGCCAGCAGCTTCGGGACAGCGGTGGGAGAGACCCAGTACTTC
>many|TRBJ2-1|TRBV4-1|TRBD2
CASSQRASGADPSGNEQFF
TGCGCCAGCAGCCAACGGGCTAGCGGGGCAGATCCAAGCGGCAATGAGCAGTTCTTC
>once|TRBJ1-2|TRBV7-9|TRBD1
CASSLEPRTGWDGYTF
TGTGCCAGCAGCTTAGAACCCCGGACAGGGTGGGATGGCTACACCTTC
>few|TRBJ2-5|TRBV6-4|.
CASSENSQETQYF
TGTGCCAGCAGTGAGAACTCTCAAGAGACCCAGTACTTC
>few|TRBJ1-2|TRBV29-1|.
CSVEKRTEGYGYTF
TGCAGCGTTGAAAAAAGGACAGAAGGGTATGGCTACACCTTC
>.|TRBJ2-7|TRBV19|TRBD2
CASSSGRASYEQYF
TGTGCCAGTAGTAGCGGGAGGGCCTCCTACGAGCAGTACTTC
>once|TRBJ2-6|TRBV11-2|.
CASSFTGSSGANVLTF
TGTGCCAGCAGCTTTACAGGGAGCTCTGGGGCCAACGTCCTGACTTTC
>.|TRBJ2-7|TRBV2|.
CASSELGLSGYEQYF
TGTGCCAGCAGTGAGTTGGGGCTTTCAGGCTACGAGCAGTACTTC
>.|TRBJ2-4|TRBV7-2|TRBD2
CASSLWASGKENIQYF
TGTGCCAGCAGCTTATGGGCTAGCGGGAAGGAAAACATTCAGTACTTC
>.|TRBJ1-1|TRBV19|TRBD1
CASSPPGQLSAEAFF
TGTGCCAGTAGTCCCCCGGGACAGCTTTCCGCTGAAGCTTTCTTT
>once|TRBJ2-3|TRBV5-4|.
CASSPVDFNTDTQYF
TGTGCCAGCAGCCCCGTTGACTTCAACACAGATACGCAGTATTTT
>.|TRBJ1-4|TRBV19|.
CASSRSGGEKLFF
TGTGCCAGTAGTAGGAGCGGTGGGGAAAAACTGTTTTTT
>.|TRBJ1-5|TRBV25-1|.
CASSAGGNQPQHF
TGTGCCAGCAGTGCGGGGGGCAATCAGCCCCAGCATTTT
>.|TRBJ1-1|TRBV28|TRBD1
CASREPQGAGTEAFF
TGTGCCAGCAGAGAACCACAGGGGGCAGGGACTGAAGCTTTCTTT
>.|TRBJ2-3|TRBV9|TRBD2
CASSLGLAGGPDTQYF
TGTGCCAGCAGCCTCGGACTAGCGGGAGGGCCAGATACGCAGTATTTT
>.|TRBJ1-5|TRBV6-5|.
CASIKGDAGNQPQHF
TGTGCCAGCATCAAGGGGGATGCCGGCAATCAGCCCCAGCATTTT
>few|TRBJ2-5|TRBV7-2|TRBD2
CASSLLVGGVETQYF
TGTGCCAGCAGCTTATTAGTCGGGGGGGTAGAGACCCAGTACTTC
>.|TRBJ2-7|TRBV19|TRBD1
CASSRGGTGDYEQYF
TGTGCCAGTAGTCGCGGCGGGACAGGGGACTACGAGCAGTACTTC
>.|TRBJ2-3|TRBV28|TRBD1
CASSLSGQASTDTQYF
TGTGCCAGCAGTTTATCCGGACAGGCTAGCACAGATACGCAGTATTTT
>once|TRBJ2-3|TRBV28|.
CASSRGQMADTQYF
TGTGCCAGCAGTCGGGGACAAATGGCAGATACGCAGTATTTT
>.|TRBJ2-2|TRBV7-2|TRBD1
CASRLTGLAGELFF
TGTGCCAGCAGGCTGACAGGGTTGGCCGGGGAGCTGTTTTTT
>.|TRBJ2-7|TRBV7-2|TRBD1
CASSSSDRGLYEQYF
TGTGCCAGCAGCTCCTCAGACAGGGGCCTCTACGAGCAGTACTTC
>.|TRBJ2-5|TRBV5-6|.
CASLLQGGGETQYF
TGTGCCAGCCTCTTACAGGGTGGAGGAGAGACCCAGTACTTC
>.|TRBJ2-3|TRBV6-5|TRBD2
CASILAETTDTQYF
TGTGCCAGCATACTAGCGGAGACCACAGATACGCAGTATTTT
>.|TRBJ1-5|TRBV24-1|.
CATSTTENQPQHF
TGTGCCACCAGCACGACAGAAAATCAGCCCCAGCATTTT
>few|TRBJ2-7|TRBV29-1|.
CSVATGNYEQYF
TGCAGCGTTGCTACAGGGAATTACGAGCAGTACTTC
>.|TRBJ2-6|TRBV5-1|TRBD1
CASKEQGALSGANVLTF
TGCGCCAGCAAAGAGCAGGGGGCATTGTCTGGGGCCAACGTCCTGACTTTC
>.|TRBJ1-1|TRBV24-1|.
CATSTGPRNTEAFF
TGTGCCACCAGTACAGGGCCAAGGAACACTGAAGCTTTCTTT
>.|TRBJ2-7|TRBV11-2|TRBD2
CASSLHSSGLAAYEQYF
TGTGCCAGCAGCTTACATTCTAGCGGACTAGCGGCCTACGAGCAGTACTTC
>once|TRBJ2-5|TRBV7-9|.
CASSLQTGSQETQYF
TGTGCCAGCAGCTTACAAACAGGGTCCCAAGAGACCCAGTACTTC
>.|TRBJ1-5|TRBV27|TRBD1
CASSVGTDPYSNQPQHF
TGTGCCAGCAGTGTAGGGACAGACCCTTATAGCAATCAGCCCCAGCATTTT
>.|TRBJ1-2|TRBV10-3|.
CATHGGFYGYTF
TGTGCCACGCACGGGGGTTTCTATGGCTACACCTTC